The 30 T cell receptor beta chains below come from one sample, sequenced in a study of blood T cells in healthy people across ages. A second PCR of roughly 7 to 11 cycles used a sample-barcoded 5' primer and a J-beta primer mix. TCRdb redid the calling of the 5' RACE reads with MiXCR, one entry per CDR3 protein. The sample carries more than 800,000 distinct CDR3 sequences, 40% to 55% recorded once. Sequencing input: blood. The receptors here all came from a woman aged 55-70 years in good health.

CDR3: CASSLVGTDEKLFF. The CDR3, as DNA: TGTGCCAGCAGTTTGGTAGGGACAGATGAAAAACTGTTTTTT. The genes are TRBV12-3 or TRBV12-4 and TRBJ1-4; 7 nucleotides match TRBD1. The length of the CDR3 is 14 residues. V lost 3 bases to trimming and J lost 6 bases; unmatched junction nucleotides: 4.

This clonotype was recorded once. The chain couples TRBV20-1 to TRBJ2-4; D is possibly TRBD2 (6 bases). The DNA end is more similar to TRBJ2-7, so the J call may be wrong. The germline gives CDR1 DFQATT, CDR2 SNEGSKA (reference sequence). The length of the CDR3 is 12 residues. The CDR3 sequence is CSTNRDFYEQYF. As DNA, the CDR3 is TGCAGTACTAACCGGGACTTCTACGAGCAGTACTTC.

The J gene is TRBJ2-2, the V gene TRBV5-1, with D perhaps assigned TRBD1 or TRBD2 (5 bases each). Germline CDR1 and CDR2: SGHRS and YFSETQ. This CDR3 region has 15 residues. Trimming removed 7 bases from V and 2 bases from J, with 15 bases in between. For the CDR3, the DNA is TGCGCCAGCGGGGGTAGTCAGCGAAACACCGGGGAGCTGTTTTTT. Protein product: CASGGSQRNTGELFF.

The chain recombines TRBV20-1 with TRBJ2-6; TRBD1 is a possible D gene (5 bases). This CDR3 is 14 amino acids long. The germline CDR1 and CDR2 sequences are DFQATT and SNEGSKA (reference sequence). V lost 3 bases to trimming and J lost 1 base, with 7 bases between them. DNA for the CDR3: TGCAGTGCTAGCAGGGTTTCTGGGGCCAACGTCCTGACTTTC. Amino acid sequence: CSASRVSGANVLTF.

The CDR3 region has the DNA TGTGCCAGCGGACCTACAGGGCTGCTGGCCTACAATGAGCAGTTCTTC. Its translation: CASGPTGLLAYNEQFF. The chain joins TRBV12-3 or TRBV12-4 to TRBJ2-1; weak D call: TRBD1 (6 bases). CDR3 size: 16 residues. V was trimmed by 8 bases and J by 2 bases, leaving 19 bases between them.

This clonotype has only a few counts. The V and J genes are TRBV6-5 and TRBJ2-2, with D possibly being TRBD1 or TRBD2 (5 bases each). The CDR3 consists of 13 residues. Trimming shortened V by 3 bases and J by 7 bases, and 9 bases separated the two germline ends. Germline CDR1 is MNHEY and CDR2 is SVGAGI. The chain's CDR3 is CASSYGGSGELFF. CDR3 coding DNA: TGTGCCAGCAGTTATGGGGGTAGCGGGGAGCTGTTTTTT.

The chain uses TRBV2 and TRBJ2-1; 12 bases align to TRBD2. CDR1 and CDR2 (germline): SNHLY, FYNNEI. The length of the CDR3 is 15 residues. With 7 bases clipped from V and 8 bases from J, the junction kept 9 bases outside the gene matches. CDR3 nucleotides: TGTGCCAGCACCGAGACTAGCGGGAGTTTCGATGAGCAGTTCTTC. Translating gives CASTETSGSFDEQFF. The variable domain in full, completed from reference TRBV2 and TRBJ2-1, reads EPEVTQTPSHQVTQMGQEVILRCVPISNHLYFYWYRQILGQKVEFLVSFYNNEISEKSEIFDDQFSVERPDGSNFTLKIRSTKLEDSAMYFCASTETSGSFDEQFFGPGTRLTVL.

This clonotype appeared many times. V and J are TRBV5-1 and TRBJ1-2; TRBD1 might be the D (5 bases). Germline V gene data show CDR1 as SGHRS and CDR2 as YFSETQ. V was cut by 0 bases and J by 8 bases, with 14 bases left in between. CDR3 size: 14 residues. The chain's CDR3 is CASSLVGASEGYTF. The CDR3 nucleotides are TGCGCCAGCAGCTTGGTTGGGGCATCGGAAGGCTACACCTTC.

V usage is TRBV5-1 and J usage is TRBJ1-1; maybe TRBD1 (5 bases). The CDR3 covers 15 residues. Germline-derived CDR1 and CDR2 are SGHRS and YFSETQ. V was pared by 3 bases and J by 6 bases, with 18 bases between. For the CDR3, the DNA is TGCGCCAGCAGCTATCGGGAGAGGGGAGGGGCTGAAGCTTTCTTT. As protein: CASSYRERGGAEAFF.

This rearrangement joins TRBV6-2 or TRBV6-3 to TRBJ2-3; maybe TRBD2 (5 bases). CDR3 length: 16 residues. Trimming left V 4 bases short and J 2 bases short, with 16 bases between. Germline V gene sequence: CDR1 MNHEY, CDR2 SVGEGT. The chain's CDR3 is CASSSRLPGITDTQYF. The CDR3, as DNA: TGTGCCAGCAGTTCCCGACTCCCGGGGATCACAGATACGCAGTATTTT.

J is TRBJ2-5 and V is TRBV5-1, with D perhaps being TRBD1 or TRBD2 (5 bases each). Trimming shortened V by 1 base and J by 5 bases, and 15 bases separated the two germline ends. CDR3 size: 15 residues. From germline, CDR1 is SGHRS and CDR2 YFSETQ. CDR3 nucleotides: TGCGCCAGCAGCTTGAATGGGGGACCTTACGAGACCCAGTACTTC. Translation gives CASSLNGGPYETQYF.

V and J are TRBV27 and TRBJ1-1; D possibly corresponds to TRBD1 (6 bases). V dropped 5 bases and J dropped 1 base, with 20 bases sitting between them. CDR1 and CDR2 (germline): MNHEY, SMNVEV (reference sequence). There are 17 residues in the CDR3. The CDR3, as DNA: TGTGCCAGCAGTCTGCGAGGGGGGGCTCTGGGGAACACTGAAGCTTTCTTT. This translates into CASSLRGGALGNTEAFF.

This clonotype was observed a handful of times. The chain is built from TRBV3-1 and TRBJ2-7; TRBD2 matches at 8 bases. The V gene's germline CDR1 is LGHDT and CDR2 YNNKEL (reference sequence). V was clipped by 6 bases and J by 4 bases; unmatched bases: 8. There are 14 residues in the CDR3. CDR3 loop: CASRPAGDIYEQYF. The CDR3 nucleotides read TGTGCCAGCAGACCAGCGGGAGACATTTACGAGCAGTACTTC.

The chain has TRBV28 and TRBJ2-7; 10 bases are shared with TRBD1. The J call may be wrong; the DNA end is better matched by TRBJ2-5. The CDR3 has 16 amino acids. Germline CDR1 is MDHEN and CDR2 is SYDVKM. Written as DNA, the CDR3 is TGTGCCAGCAGTCACGGGACAGGGGTTCAAAGAGAGACCCAGTACTTC. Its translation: CASSHGTGVQRETQYF.

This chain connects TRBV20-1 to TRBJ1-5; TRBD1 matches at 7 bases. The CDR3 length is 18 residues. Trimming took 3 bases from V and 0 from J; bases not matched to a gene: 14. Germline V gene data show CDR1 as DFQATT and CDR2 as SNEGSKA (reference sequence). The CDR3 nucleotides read TGCAGTGCTAGGTTACCGGGACAGATCACAACTAGCAATCAGCCCCAGCATTTT. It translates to CSARLPGQITTSNQPQHF.

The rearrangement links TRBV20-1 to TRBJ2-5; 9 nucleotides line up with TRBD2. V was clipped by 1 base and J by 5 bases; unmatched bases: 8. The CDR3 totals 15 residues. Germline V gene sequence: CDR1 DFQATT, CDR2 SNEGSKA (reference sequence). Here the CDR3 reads CSARVPGTSSETQYF. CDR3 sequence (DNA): TGCAGTGCTAGAGTTCCCGGGACTAGCAGTGAGACCCAGTACTTC.

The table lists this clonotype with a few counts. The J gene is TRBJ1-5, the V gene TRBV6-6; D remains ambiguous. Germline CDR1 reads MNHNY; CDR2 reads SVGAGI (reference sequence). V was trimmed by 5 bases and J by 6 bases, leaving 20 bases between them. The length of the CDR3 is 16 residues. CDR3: CASSPDDWTASQPQHF. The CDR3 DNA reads TGTGCCAGCAGTCCCGACGATTGGACGGCCAGTCAGCCCCAGCATTTT.

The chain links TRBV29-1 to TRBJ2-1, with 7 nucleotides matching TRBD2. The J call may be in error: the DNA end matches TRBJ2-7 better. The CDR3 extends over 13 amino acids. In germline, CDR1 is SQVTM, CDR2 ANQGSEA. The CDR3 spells CSGAGFSYNEQYF. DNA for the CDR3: TGCAGCGGAGCGGGGTTCTCCTACAATGAGCAGTACTTC.

CDR3 region: CSVADFRGGYGYTF. The CDR3 region has the DNA TGCAGCGTTGCGGACTTCAGGGGTGGCTATGGCTACACCTTC. This rearrangement joins TRBV29-1 to TRBJ1-2; the D gene is possibly TRBD1 (6 bases). The V gene lost 4 bases and the J gene lost 4 bases, with 16 bases spanning the gap. Germline lookup yields CDR1 SQVTM and CDR2 ANQGSEA. The CDR3 sequence is 14 residues long. Looking up the rest from reference TRBV29-1 and TRBJ1-2 gives the full variable domain: SAVISQKPSRDICQRGTSLTIQCQVDSQVTMMFWYRQQPGQSLTLIATANQGSEATYESGFVIDKFPISRPNLTFSTLTVSNMSPEDSSIYLCSVADFRGGYGYTFGSGTRLTVV.

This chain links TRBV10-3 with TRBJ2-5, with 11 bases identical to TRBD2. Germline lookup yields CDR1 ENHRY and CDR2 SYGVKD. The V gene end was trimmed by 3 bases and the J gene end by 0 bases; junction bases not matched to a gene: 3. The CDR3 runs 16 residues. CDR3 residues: CAISDLGLADQETQYF. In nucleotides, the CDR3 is TGTGCCATCAGTGACTTGGGACTAGCGGACCAAGAGACCCAGTACTTC.

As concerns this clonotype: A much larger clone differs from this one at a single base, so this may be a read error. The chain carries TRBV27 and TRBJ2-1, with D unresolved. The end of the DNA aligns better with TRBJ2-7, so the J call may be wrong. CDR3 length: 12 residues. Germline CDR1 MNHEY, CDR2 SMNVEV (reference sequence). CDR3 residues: CASSRTPNEQYF. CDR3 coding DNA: TGTGCCAGCAGTCGGACCCCCAATGAGCAGTACTTC.

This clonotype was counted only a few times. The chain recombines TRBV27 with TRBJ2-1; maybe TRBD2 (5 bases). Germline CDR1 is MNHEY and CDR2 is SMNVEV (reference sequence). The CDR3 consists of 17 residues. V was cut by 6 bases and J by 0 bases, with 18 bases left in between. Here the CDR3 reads CASSGGVGESSYNEQFF. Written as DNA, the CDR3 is TGTGCCAGCAGCGGAGGTGTAGGCGAGAGCTCCTACAATGAGCAGTTCTTC.

The CDR3 reads CASSALSLGTDTQYF. The CDR3, as DNA: TGTGCCAGCAGTGCCTTAAGTCTAGGGACAGATACGCAGTATTTT. The chain joins TRBV27 to TRBJ2-3; the D is unclear. This CDR3 contains 15 residues. Germline V gives CDR1 MNHEY, CDR2 SMNVEV (reference sequence). Trimming shortened V by 5 bases and J by 3 bases, and 15 bases separated the two germline ends.

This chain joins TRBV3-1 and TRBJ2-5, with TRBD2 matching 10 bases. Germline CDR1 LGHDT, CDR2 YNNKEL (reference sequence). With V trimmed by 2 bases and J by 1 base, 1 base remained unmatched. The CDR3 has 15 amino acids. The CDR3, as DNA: TGTGCCAGCAGCCAACGACTAGCGGGCCAAGAGACCCAGTACTTC. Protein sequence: CASSQRLAGQETQYF.

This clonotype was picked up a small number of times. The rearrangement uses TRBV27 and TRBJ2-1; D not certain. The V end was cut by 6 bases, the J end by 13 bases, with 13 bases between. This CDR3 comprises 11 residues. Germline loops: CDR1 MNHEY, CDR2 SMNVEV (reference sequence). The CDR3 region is CASRSQLVQFF. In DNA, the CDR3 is TGTGCCAGCAGGAGCCAGCTCGTTCAGTTCTTC.

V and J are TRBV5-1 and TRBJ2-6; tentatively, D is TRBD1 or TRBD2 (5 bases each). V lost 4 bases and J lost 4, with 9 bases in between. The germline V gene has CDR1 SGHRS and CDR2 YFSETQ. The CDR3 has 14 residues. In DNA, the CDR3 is TGCGCCAGCAGCGAGGGGTTAGGGGCCAACGTCCTGACTTTC. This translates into CASSEGLGANVLTF.

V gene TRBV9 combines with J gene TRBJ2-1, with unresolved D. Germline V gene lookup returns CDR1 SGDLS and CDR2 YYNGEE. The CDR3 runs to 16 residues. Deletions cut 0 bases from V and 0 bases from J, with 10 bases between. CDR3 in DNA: TGTGCCAGCAGCGTAGGTACACTGAGCTCCTACAATGAGCAGTTCTTC. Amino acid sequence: CASSVGTLSSYNEQFF.

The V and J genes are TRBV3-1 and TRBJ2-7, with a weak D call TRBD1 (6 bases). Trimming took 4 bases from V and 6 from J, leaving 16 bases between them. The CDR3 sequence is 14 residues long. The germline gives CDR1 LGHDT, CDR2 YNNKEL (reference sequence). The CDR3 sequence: CASSLTGNWGEQYF. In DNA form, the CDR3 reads TGTGCCAGCAGCCTCACAGGGAATTGGGGCGAGCAGTACTTC.

The CDR3 sequence: CAISEGQGFYEQYF. The CDR3 coding sequence is TGTGCCATCAGTGAGGGACAGGGTTTCTACGAGCAGTACTTC. The J gene is TRBJ2-7, the V gene TRBV10-3, with 8 bases aligning to TRBD1. Losses at the gene ends were 2 bases for V and 3 bases for J; bases not matched to a gene: 3. The CDR3 length is 14 residues. CDR1 ENHRY and CDR2 SYGVKD come from the germline V gene.

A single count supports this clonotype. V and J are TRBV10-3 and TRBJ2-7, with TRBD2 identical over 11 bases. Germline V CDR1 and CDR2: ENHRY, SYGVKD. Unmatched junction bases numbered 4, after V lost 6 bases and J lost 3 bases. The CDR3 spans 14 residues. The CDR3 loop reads CAISRTSGFYEQYF. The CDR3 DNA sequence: TGTGCCATCAGCCGGACTAGCGGGTTCTACGAGCAGTACTTC.